These 26 T cell receptor beta chains were sequenced from one sample in a study of cytomegalovirus exposure and HLA in healthy donors. The PCR employed 60 Vbeta primers together with 13 Jbeta primers. The method was immunoSEQ multiplex PCR; TCRdb's version includes in-frame clones alone and lacks a portion of them. The sample holds under 200,000 clones, 60% to 85% seen once. The sequencing input was PBMCs. The receptors here all came from a female donor in good health and CMV-seronegative.

The chain uses TRBV18 and TRBJ1-6; 8 bases match TRBD1. This CDR3 comprises 17 residues. Germline CDR1 is KGHSH and CDR2 is LQKENI. Germline trimming cut 5 bases from V and 3 bases from J; bases unmatched to any gene: 9. The CDR3 DNA sequence: TGTGCCAGCTCATTGGGGACAGGTCTTGTCTATAATTCACCCCTCCACTTT. This translates into CASSLGTGLVYNSPLHF.

This clone was observed a single time. This chain uses TRBV19 with TRBJ1-4, with unresolved D. V lost 6 bases and J 7 bases, leaving 12 bases between the germline ends. From germline, CDR1 is LNHDA and CDR2 SQIVND (reference sequence). CDR3 length equals 13 residues. CDR3 nucleotides: TGTGCCAGTAGCCAGCCGAGAGGTGAAAAACTGTTTTTT. Translated, it gives CASSQPRGEKLFF.

The V gene is TRBV5-1, the J gene TRBJ2-7; 7 nucleotides align to TRBD2. V was clipped by 1 base and J by 6 bases; unmatched bases: 7. Germline V lookup: CDR1 SGHRS, CDR2 YFSETQ. CDR3 length: 14 residues. The CDR3 reads CASSLTPGGSEQYF. The CDR3, as DNA: TGCGCCAGCAGCTTGACTCCGGGGGGAAGCGAGCAGTACTTC.

The genes are TRBV7-3 and TRBJ2-1; 9 nucleotides line up with TRBD2. Trimming removed 1 base from V and 4 bases from J; junction bases left unmatched: 2. Looked up from germline, CDR1 is SGHTA and CDR2 is FQGTGA. The CDR3 length is 15 residues. CDR3 sequence (DNA): TGTGCCAGCAGCTTAATCCTAGCGGGGTACAATGAGCAGTTCTTC. This codes for CASSLILAGYNEQFF.

This sequence joins TRBV25-1 and TRBJ1-1, with D perhaps matching TRBD1 (5 bases). This CDR3 has 15 amino acids. The V end lost 4 bases, the J end lost 2 bases, and 14 bases lay between the germline ends. Germline V gene lookup returns CDR1 MGHDK and CDR2 SYGVNS. The CDR3 coding sequence is TGTGCCAGCAGTGCAACCCTGACAGACAACACTGAAGCTTTCTTT. This codes for CASSATLTDNTEAFF.

The rearrangement links TRBV4-3 to TRBJ1-2; a possible D gene is TRBD1 (5 bases). This CDR3 spans 15 amino acids. The V gene's germline CDR1 is LGHNA and CDR2 YSLEER. The V end lost 1 base, the J end lost 8 bases, and 17 bases lay between the germline ends. The CDR3 nucleotides read TGCGCCAGCAGCCAAGGGGACGGGAAGGGAGGCGGCTACACCTTC. Its protein product is CASSQGDGKGGGYTF.

The V gene is TRBV10-1, the J gene TRBJ1-6; 8 nucleotides align to TRBD1. The CDR3 is 16 residues long. V shed 4 bases, J shed 7 bases, and the junction held 9 bases outside the gene matches. Germline V gene sequence: CDR1 WNHNN, CDR2 SYGVQD (reference sequence). The CDR3 is CASSVRTGCWNSPLHF. The CDR3 coding sequence is TGCGCCAGCAGTGTCAGGACAGGGTGTTGGAATTCACCCCTCCACTTT.

The table lists this clone with a few counts. The chain links TRBV28 to TRBJ1-6, with 8 nucleotides matching TRBD1. Germline CDR1 reads MDHEN; CDR2 reads SYDVKM. V lost 4 bases and J lost 6; bases outside the gene matches: 5. The CDR3 has 15 amino acids. CDR3 nucleotides: TGTGCCAGCAGTTCGATGACAGGGGCTAATTCACCCCTCCACTTT. It translates to CASSSMTGANSPLHF.

The chain recombines TRBV4-3 with TRBJ1-2; D remains unclear. There are 15 residues in the CDR3. Germline V gene data show CDR1 as LGHNA and CDR2 as YSLEER. Trimming pared 5 bases from V and 2 bases from J, leaving 15 bases between. In DNA form, the CDR3 reads TGCGCCAGCAGCTCCCTTCTTGGGCAAAACTATGGCTACACCTTC. It specifies CASSSLLGQNYGYTF.

CDR3 nucleotide sequence: TGTGCCTGGAGTGTAATTCGCAGCTACGGGACAGACGAAACTAGCGGCTCCTACGAGCAGTACTTC. Translated, it gives CAWSVIRSYGTDETSGSYEQYF. The chain recombines TRBV30 with TRBJ2-7, with D perhaps matching TRBD2 (8 bases). The CDR3 has 22 amino acids. The V gene's germline CDR1 is GTSNPN and CDR2 SVGIG (reference sequence). Trimming cost V 0 bases and J 0 bases, with 33 bases left between them.

This clone was seen a single time. The V gene is TRBV2, the J gene TRBJ1-6, with TRBD1 matching over 9 bases. Germline V gene sequence: CDR1 SNHLY, CDR2 FYNNEI. The CDR3 is made up of 15 amino acids. Trimming removed 1 base from V and 6 bases from J; junction bases left unmatched: 1. The CDR3 DNA reads as TGTGCCAGCAGTGAAGAGGGACAGGGTAATTCACCCCTCCACTTT. It codes for CASSEEGQGNSPLHF.

The rearrangement uses TRBV7-6 and TRBJ1-1; 7 bases fit TRBD1. The trim removed 1 base at V and 0 bases at J, leaving 8 bases unmatched. Germline values: CDR1 SGHVS, CDR2 FNYEAQ. The CDR3 covers 17 residues. The CDR3 loop reads CASSLGPQQGMNTEAFF. CDR3 nucleotide sequence: TGTGCCAGCAGCTTAGGGCCTCAACAGGGGATGAACACTGAAGCTTTCTTT.

The CDR3 loop reads CASSVAGVTYEQYF. DNA of the CDR3: TGTGCCAGCAGTGTAGCGGGTGTTACCTACGAGCAGTACTTC. V gene TRBV7-2 combines with J gene TRBJ2-7, with TRBD2 identical over 7 bases. CDR1 is SGHTA and CDR2 is FQGNSA in the germline V gene. The length of the CDR3 is 14 residues. V dropped 6 bases and J dropped 2; count of bases not matched to a gene: 7.

This rearrangement joins TRBV6-6 to TRBJ1-1; the match to TRBD1 covers 9 bases. The CDR3 length is 14 residues. The V gene's germline CDR1 is MNHNY and CDR2 SVGAGI (reference sequence). The V and J ends lost 6 bases and 6 bases, in that order; junction bases with no gene match: 8. DNA of the CDR3: TGTGCCAGCAGCTCCCAGGACAGGGGACCTGAAGCTTTCTTT. Its translation: CASSSQDRGPEAFF.

The chain joins TRBV13 to TRBJ1-6; no firm D call. The V end lost 0 bases, the J end lost 9 bases, and 9 bases lay between the germline ends. The germline V gene has CDR1 PRHDT and CDR2 FYEKMQ (reference sequence). This CDR3 has 14 amino acids. CDR3 in amino acids: CASSLGQAISPLHF. In nucleotides, the CDR3 is TGTGCCAGCAGCTTAGGTCAGGCGATTTCACCCCTCCACTTT.

V gene TRBV7-3 combines with J gene TRBJ1-1, with D maybe TRBD1 (5 bases). Germline loops: CDR1 SGHTA, CDR2 FQGTGA. The V end was cut by 5 bases, the J end by 7 bases, with 20 bases between. The CDR3 consists of 15 residues. The CDR3 reads CASSPDRGRVDEAFF. CDR3 DNA sequence: TGTGCCAGCAGCCCCGATAGGGGCAGGGTCGATGAAGCTTTCTTT.

The V gene is TRBV28, the J gene TRBJ2-1; 9 bases fit TRBD1. V lost 4 bases to trimming and J lost 7 bases; unmatched junction nucleotides: 8. Germline CDR1 and CDR2: MDHEN and SYDVKM. The CDR3 sequence is 15 residues long. The DNA of the CDR3 is TGTGCCAGCAGTTCCGCCGGGACAGGGAGAAATGAGCAGTTCTTC. It specifies CASSSAGTGRNEQFF.

V usage is TRBV9 and J usage is TRBJ2-1; 8 nucleotides align to TRBD2. With V trimmed by 4 bases and J by 6 bases, 9 bases remained unmatched. This CDR3 contains 15 residues. In germline, CDR1 is SGDLS, CDR2 YYNGEE. CDR3 sequence (DNA): TGTGCCAGCAGCCCTCGGGAGGGCCTTTTCAATGAGCAGTTCTTC. Its protein is CASSPREGLFNEQFF. The variable domain in full, with the rest retrieved from reference TRBV9 and TRBJ2-1, is DSGVTQTPKHLITATGQRVTLRCSPRSGDLSVYWYQQSLDQGLQFLIQYYNGEERAKGNILERFSAQQFPDLHSELNLSSLELGDSALYFCASSPREGLFNEQFFGPGTRLTVL.

This clone appeared a few times. The gene calls are TRBV5-8 and TRBJ1-1; 9 bases fit TRBD1. This CDR3 is built from 15 residues. With 3 bases clipped from V and 12 bases from J, the junction kept 15 bases outside the gene matches. Germline V CDR1 and CDR2: SGHTS, YDEGEE. The CDR3: CASSSLGQGTPKTFF. The CDR3 DNA reads as TGTGCCAGCAGCTCACTGGGACAGGGAACCCCGAAAACTTTCTTT.

This clone has only a few counts. J is TRBJ2-2 and V is TRBV5-6, with 12 bases identical to TRBD2. This CDR3 comprises 16 residues. With 3 bases clipped from V and 6 bases from J, the junction kept 6 bases outside the gene matches. The germline CDR1 and CDR2 sequences are SGHDT and YYEEEE. The CDR3 coding sequence is TGTGCCAGCAGCTCACCTAGCGGGGGGGCCTCCGGGGAGCTGTTTTTT. As protein: CASSSPSGGASGELFF.

There are a few counts of this clone. The chain recombines TRBV5-1 with TRBJ1-5; 8 nucleotides line up with TRBD1. CDR1 is SGHRS and CDR2 is YFSETQ in the germline V gene. The V segment lost 5 bases and the J segment 1 base; nucleotides outside the gene matches: 2. The CDR3 loop spans 14 amino acids. The CDR3 DNA follows: TGCGCCAGCAGTCGGACAGGGAGCAATCAGCCCCAGCATTTT. Its protein is CASSRTGSNQPQHF.

A note on this clone: At the DNA level, this CDR3 is encoded by other sequences in the same sample as well. The chain is built from TRBV29-1 and TRBJ1-1; 9 nucleotides line up with TRBD1. CDR1 is SQVTM, CDR2 ANQGSEA, per germline. CDR3 size: 12 residues. Germline trimming cut 6 bases from V and 1 base from J; bases unmatched to any gene: 0. CDR3 sequence (DNA): TGCAGCGTGGGACAGGGGAACACTGAAGCTTTCTTT. It encodes CSVGQGNTEAFF.

The V call is TRBV27, the J call TRBJ2-1; D gene unclear. The CDR3 spans 15 residues. V lost 6 bases to trimming and J lost 0 bases, with 12 bases between them. From germline, CDR1 is MNHEY and CDR2 SMNVEV (reference sequence). CDR3: CASSSLDSSYNEQFF. CDR3 bases: TGTGCCAGCAGCAGCCTAGATAGCTCCTACAATGAGCAGTTCTTC.

This chain connects TRBV28 to TRBJ2-7; weak D call: TRBD2 (6 bases). Germline V CDR1 and CDR2: MDHEN, SYDVKM. The CDR3 is made up of 14 amino acids. The V end was cut by 2 bases, the J end by 3 bases, with 11 bases between. CDR3 amino acids: CASSLRASVYEQYF. Here the CDR3 DNA reads TGTGCCAGCAGTTTAAGGGCTAGCGTCTACGAGCAGTACTTC.

CDR3 amino acids: CASTPGRLRGEKLFF. The CDR3 DNA reads as TGTGCCAGCACCCCAGGACGGCTTAGAGGGGAAAAACTGTTTTTT. The V call is TRBV6-5, the J call TRBJ1-4; D remains unclear. CDR1 MNHEY and CDR2 SVGAGI come from the germline V gene. The CDR3 has 15 residues. V was trimmed by 7 bases and J by 8 bases, leaving 20 bases between them.

This chain uses TRBV19 with TRBJ1-2; 12 bases map to TRBD1. The CDR3 runs 17 residues. Unmatched junction bases numbered 9, after V lost 3 bases and J lost 4 bases. Germline assignment: CDR1 LNHDA and CDR2 SQIVND (reference sequence). The CDR3 coding sequence is TGTGCCAGTAGTATTACATGGGACAGGGGGCCTGGCTATGGCTACACCTTC. As protein: CASSITWDRGPGYGYTF.